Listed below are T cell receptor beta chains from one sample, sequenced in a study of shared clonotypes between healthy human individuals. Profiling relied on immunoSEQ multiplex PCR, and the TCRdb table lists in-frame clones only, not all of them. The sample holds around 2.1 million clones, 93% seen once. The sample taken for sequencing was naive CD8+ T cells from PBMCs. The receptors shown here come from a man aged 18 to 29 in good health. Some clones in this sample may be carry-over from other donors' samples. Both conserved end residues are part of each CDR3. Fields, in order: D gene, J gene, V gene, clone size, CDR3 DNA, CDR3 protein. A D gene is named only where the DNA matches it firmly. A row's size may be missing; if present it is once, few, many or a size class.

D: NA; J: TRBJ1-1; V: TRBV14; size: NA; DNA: TGTGCCAGCAGCGACGGGGGATTGGCTTTCTTT; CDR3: CASSDGGLAFF
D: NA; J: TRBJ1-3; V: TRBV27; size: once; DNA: TGTGCCAGCAGTGCCTTCGGATCGGGAAACACCATATATTTT; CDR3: CASSAFGSGNTIYF
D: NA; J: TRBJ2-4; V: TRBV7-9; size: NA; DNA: TGTGCCAGCAGCTTTTTGGGGAACATTCAGTACTTC; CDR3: CASSFLGNIQYF
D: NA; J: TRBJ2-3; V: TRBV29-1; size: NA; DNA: TGCAGCGTTGAAGGGGGCTGGACAGATACGCAGTATTTT; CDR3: CSVEGGWTDTQYF
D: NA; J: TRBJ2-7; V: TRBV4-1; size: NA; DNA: TGCGCCAGCAGCCCCGGGAAGTCCTACGAGCAGTACTTC; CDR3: CASSPGKSYEQYF
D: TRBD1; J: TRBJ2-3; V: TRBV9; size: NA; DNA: TGTGCCAGCAGCGGGTGGACAGGGGAAAAAGATACGCAGTATTTT; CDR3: CASSGWTGEKDTQYF
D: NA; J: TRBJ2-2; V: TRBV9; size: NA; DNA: TGTGCCAGCAGCGTAGCGAGGGGTAGGGACACCGGGGAGCTGTTTTTT; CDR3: CASSVARGRDTGELFF
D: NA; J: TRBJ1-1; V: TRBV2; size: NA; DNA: TGTGCCAGCAGTGAATATCCGGGGAAGCCTGAAGCTTTCTTT; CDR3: CASSEYPGKPEAFF
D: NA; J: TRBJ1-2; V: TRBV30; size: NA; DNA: TGTGCCTGGAGTGTAGCCGACAACTATGGCTACACCTTC; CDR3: CAWSVADNYGYTF
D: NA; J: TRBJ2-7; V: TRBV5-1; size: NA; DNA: TGCGCCAGCAGCTTCTCGACGGCGGACTCCTACGAGCAGTACTTC; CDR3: CASSFSTADSYEQYF
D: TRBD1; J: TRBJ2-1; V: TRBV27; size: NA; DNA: TGTGCCAGCAGTCACAGGGGTAGGGGTGAGCAGTTCTTC; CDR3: CASSHRGRGEQFF
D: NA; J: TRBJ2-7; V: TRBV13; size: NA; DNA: TGTGCCAGCAGCTTAGACCTGGGGGGGGCTAGCGGACTTAGAGAGCAGTACTTC; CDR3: CASSLDLGGASGLREQYF
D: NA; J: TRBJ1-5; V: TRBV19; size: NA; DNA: TGTGCCAGTACCCTGGGCAATCAGCCCCAGCATTTT; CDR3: CASTLGNQPQHF
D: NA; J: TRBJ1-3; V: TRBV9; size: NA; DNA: TGTGCCAGCAGCGCCCCACAGGGTAACACCATATATTTT; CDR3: CASSAPQGNTIYF
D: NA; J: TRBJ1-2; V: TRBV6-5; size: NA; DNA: TGTGCCAGCAGTTACTCGATAGGGGATGGCTACACCTTC; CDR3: CASSYSIGDGYTF
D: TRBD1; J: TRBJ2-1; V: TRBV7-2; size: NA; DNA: TGTGCCAGCAGGCCACCGGGACAGGGTTACAATGAGCAGTTCTTC; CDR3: CASRPPGQGYNEQFF
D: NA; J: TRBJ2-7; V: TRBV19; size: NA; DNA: TGTGCCAGTAGTACCTCCCCACAGTGGTACGAGCAGTACTTC; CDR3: CASSTSPQWYEQYF
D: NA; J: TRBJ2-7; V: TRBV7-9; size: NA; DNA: TGTGCCAGCAGCTCCGAAGGACCCCCCGGGTCCTACGAGCAGTACTTC; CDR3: CASSSEGPPGSYEQYF
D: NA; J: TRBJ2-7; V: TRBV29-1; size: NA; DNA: TGCAGCGTTGAAGGCCGAATCTCGGGTTCCTACGAGCAGTACTTC; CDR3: CSVEGRISGSYEQYF
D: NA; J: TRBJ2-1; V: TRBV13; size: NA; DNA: TGTGCCAGCAGCTCGCCACAACAGGGTTTCCATGAGCAGTTCTTC; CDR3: CASSSPQQGFHEQFF
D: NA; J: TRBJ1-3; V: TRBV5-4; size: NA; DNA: TGTGCCAGCAGCTTGGATTACCCTGGAAACACCATATATTTT; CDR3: CASSLDYPGNTIYF
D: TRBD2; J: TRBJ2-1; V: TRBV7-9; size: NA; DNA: TGTGCCAGCAGCCCCCCCAGCGGGGGGTACAATGAGCAGTTCTTC; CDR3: CASSPPSGGYNEQFF
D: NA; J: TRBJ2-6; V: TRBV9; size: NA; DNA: TGTGCCAGCAGCTCAGAGGGAGCTGGGGCCAACGTCCTGACTTTC; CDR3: CASSSEGAGANVLTF
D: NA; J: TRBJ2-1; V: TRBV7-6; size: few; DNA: TGTGCCAGCAGCCCCCGGACGGTGAGCTCCTACAATGAGCAGTTCTTC; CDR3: CASSPRTVSSYNEQFF
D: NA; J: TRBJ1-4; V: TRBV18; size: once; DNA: TGTGCCAGCTCACCACTCCTCCGGACGGCAACTAATGAAAAACTGTTTTTT; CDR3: CASSPLLRTATNEKLFF
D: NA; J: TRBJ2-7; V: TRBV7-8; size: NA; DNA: TGTGCCAGCAGCTTAGCCTGGTCCTACGAGCAGTACTTC; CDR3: CASSLAWSYEQYF
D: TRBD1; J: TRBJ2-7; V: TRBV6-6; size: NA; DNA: TGTGCCAGCAGCCATACCCAGACAGGGGGCTATTACGAGCAGTACTTC; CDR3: CASSHTQTGGYYEQYF
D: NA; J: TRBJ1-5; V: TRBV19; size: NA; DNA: TGTGCCAGTAGTATAGCCGGGGACCACTATCAGCCCCAGCATTTT; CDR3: CASSIAGDHYQPQHF
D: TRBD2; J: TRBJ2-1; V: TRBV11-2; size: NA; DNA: TGTGCCAGCAGCTCCGGGACTAGCGGGTCCCACAATGAGCAGTTCTTC; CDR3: CASSSGTSGSHNEQFF
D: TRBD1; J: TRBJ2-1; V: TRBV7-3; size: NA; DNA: TGTGCCAGCAGCTTACGACAGGGGGGCTCCTACAATGAGCAGTTCTTC; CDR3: CASSLRQGGSYNEQFF
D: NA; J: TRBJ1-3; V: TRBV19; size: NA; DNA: TGTGCCAGTAGTTTTCGACAGGAGGCGGGAAACACCATATATTTT; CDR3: CASSFRQEAGNTIYF
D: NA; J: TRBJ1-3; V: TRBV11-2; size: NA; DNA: TGTGCCAGCAGCTTAGCTGACGCAGCTGGAAACACCATATATTTT; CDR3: CASSLADAAGNTIYF
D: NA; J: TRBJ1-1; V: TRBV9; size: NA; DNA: TGTGCCAGCAGCGAGGGAGGAGGAACTGAAGCTTTCTTT; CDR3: CASSEGGGTEAFF
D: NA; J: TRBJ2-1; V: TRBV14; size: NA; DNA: TGTGCCAGCAGCCAACCAGACCGAGAGCAGTTCTTC; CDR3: CASSQPDREQFF
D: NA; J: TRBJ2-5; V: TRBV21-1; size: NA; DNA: TGTGCCAGCAGCCCCCGGGGAGGACTAGCGGGAGGGCCGGGAGAGACCCAGTACTTC; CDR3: CASSPRGGLAGGPGETQYF
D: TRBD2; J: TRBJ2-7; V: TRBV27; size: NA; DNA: TGTGCCAGAGGGGGCTGGCGGGAGGGATGCTCTTGGAAGTACGAGCAGTACTTC; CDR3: CARGGWREGCSWKYEQYF
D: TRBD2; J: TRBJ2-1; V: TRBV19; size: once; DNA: TGTGCCAGTAGCCCAACACTAGCGGGAGGGCCCTACAATGAGCAGTTCTTC; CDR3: CASSPTLAGGPYNEQFF